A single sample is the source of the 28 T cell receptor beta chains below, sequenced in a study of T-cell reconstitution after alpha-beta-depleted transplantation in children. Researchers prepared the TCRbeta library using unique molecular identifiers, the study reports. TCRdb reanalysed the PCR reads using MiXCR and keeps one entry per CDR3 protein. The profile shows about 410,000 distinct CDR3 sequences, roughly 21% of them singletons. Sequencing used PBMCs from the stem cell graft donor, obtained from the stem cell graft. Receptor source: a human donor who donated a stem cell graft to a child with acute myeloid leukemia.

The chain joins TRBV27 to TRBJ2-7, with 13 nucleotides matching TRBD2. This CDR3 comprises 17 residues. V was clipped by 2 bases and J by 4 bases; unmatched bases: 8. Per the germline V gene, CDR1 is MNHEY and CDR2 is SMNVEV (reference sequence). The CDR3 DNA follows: TGTGCCAGCAGTTTAACTAGCGGGAGGGCCGCTAAGTACGAGCAGTACTTC. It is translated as CASSLTSGRAAKYEQYF.

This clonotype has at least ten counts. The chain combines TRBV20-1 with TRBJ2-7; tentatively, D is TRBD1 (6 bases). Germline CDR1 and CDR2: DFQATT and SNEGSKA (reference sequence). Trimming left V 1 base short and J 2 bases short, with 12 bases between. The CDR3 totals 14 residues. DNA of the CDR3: TGCAGTGCTAGAGCCCAGGGGAACCCCTACGAGCAGTACTTC. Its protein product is CSARAQGNPYEQYF.

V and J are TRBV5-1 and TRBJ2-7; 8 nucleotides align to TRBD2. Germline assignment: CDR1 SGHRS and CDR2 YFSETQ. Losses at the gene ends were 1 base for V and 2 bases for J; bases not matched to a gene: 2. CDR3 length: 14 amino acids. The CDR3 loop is CASSLNSGAYEQYF. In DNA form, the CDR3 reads TGCGCCAGCAGCTTGAATAGCGGGGCCTACGAGCAGTACTTC.

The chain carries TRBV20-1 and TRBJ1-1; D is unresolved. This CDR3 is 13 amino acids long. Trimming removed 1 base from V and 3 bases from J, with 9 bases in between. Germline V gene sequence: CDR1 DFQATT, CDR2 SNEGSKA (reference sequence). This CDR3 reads CSARGAGHTEAFF. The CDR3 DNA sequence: TGCAGTGCTAGAGGGGCAGGACACACTGAAGCTTTCTTT.

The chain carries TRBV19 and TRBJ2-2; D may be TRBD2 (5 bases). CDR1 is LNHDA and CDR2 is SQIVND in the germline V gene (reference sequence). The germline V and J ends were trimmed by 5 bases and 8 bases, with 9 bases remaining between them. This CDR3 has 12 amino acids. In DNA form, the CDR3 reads TGTGCCAGTAGTCCCTGGAGGGGGGAGCTGTTTTTT. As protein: CASSPWRGELFF.

CDR3 DNA sequence: TGCGCCAGCAGCTTGGGACTAGCGGGCCAGTACGAGCAGTACTTC. This sequence encodes CASSLGLAGQYEQYF. The chain couples TRBV4-1 to TRBJ2-7; the match to TRBD2 covers 12 bases. The germline V gene encodes CDR1 MGHRA and CDR2 YSYEKL. With 5 bases clipped from V and 4 bases from J, the junction kept 6 bases outside the gene matches. The CDR3 totals 15 residues.

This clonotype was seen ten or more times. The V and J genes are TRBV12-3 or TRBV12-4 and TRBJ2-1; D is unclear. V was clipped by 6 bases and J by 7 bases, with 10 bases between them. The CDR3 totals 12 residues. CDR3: CASSSSRNEQFF. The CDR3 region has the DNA TGTGCCAGCAGCTCCAGCCGGAATGAGCAGTTCTTC.

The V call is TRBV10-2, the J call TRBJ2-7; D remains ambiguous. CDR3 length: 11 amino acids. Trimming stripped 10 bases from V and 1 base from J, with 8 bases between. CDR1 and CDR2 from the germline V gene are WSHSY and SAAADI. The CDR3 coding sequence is TGCGCCACCGGACGGTCCTACGAGCAGTACTTC. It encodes CATGRSYEQYF.

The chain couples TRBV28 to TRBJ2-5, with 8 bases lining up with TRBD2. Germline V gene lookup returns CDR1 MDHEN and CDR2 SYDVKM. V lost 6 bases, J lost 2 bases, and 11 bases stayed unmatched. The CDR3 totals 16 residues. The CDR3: CASSRIAGNLQETQYF. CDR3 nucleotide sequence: TGTGCCAGCAGCCGCATAGCGGGAAACCTACAAGAGACCCAGTACTTC.

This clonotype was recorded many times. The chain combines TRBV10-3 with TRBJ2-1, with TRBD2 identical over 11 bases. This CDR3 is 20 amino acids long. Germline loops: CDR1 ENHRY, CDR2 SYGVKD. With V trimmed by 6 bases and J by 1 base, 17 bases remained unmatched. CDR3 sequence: CAIRAGLAGGEMFSYNEQFF. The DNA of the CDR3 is TGTGCCATCAGGGCCGGTCTAGCGGGAGGAGAGATGTTTTCCTACAATGAGCAGTTCTTC.

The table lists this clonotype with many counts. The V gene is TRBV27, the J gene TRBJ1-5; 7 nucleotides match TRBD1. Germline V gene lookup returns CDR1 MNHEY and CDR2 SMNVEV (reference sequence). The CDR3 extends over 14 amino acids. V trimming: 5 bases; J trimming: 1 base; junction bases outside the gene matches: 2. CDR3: CASSRQGSNQPQHF. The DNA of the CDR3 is TGTGCCAGCAGTCGACAGGGAAGCAATCAGCCCCAGCATTTT.

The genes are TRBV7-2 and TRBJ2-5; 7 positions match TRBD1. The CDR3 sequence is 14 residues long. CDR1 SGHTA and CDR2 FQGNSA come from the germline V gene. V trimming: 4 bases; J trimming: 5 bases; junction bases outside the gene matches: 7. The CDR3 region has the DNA TGTGCCAGCAGCTCCCTCAGGGGGTCGGAGACCCAGTACTTC. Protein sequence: CASSSLRGSETQYF.

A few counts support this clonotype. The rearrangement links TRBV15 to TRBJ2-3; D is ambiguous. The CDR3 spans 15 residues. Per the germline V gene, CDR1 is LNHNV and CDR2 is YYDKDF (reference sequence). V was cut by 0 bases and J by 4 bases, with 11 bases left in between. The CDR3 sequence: CATSRDSGVADTQYF. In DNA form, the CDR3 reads TGTGCCACCAGCAGAGATTCGGGCGTGGCAGATACGCAGTATTTT. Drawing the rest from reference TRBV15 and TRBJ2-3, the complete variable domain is DAMVIQNPRYQVTQFGKPVTLSCSQTLNHNVMYWYQQKSSQAPKLLFHYYDKDFNNEADTPDNFQSRRPNTSFCFLDIRSPGLGDTAMYLCATSRDSGVADTQYFGPGTRLTVL.

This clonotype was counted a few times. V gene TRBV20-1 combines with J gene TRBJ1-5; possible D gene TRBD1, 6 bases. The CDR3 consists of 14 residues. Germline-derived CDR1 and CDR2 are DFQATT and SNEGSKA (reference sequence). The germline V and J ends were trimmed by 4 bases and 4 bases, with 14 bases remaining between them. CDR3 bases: TGCAGTGCTAAGACGGGACAAAGAAATCAGCCCCAGCATTTT. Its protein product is CSAKTGQRNQPQHF.

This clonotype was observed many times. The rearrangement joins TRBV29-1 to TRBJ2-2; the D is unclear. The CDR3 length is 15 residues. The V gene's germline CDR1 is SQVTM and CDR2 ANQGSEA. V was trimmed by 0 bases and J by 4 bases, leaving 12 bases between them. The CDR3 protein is CSVEDPVRRTGELFF. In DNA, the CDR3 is TGCAGCGTTGAAGATCCTGTCAGGCGCACCGGGGAGCTGTTTTTT.

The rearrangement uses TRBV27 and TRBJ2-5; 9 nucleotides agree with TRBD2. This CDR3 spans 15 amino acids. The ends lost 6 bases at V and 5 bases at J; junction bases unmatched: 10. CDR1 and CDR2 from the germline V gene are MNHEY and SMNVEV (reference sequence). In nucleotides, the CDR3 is TGTGCCAGCAGCGGTGCGGGAGGGTTCGGGGAGACCCAGTACTTC. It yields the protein CASSGAGGFGETQYF.

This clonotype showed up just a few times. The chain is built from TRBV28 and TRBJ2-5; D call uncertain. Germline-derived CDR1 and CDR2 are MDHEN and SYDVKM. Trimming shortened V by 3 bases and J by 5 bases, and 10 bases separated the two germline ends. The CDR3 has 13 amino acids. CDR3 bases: TGTGCCAGCAGTTTTGTGGTCTGGGAGACCCAGTACTTC. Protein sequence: CASSFVVWETQYF. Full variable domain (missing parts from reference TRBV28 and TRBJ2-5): DVKVTQSSRYLVKRTGEKVFLECVQDMDHENMFWYRQDPGLGLRLIYFSYDVKMKEKGDIPEGYSVSREKKERFSLILESASTNQTSMYLCASSFVVWETQYFGPGTRLLVL.

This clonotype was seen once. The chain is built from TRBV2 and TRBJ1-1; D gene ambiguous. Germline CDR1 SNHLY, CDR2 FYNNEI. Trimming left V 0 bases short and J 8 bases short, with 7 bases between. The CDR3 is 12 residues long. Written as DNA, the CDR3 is TGTGCCAGCAGTGAAGCAAGGGTGGAAGCTTTCTTT. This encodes CASSEARVEAFF.

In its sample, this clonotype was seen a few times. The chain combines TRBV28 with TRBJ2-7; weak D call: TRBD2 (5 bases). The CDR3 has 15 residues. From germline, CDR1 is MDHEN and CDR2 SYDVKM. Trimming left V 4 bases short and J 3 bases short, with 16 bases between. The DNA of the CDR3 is TGTGCCAGCAGTTCCCGGGAAGGTACCTTCTACGAGCAGTACTTC. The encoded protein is CASSSREGTFYEQYF.

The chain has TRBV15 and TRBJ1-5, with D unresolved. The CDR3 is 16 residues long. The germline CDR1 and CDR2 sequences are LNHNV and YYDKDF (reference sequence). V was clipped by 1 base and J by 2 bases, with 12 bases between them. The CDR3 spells CATSRVAPGRNQPQHF. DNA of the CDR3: TGTGCCACCAGCAGAGTGGCGCCGGGCCGCAATCAGCCCCAGCATTTT.

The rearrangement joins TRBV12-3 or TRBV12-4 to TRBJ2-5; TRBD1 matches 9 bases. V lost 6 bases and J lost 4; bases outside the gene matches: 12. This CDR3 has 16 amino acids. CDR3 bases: TGTGCCAGCAGGCCCTCCGTCGGACAGGGGCCAGAGACCCAGTACTTC. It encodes CASRPSVGQGPETQYF.

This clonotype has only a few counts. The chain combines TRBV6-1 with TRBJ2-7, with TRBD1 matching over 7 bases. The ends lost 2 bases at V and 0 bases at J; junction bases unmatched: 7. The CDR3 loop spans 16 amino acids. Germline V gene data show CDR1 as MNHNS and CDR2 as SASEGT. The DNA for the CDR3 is TGTGCCAGCAGTGAAATGGGGACAGTTAGCTCCTACGAGCAGTACTTC. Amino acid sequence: CASSEMGTVSSYEQYF.

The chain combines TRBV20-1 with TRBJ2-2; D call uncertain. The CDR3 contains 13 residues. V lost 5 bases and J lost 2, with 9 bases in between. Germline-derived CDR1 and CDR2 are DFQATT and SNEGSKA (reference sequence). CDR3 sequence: CSAAPDNTGELFF. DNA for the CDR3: TGCAGTGCTGCCCCGGACAACACCGGGGAGCTGTTTTTT.

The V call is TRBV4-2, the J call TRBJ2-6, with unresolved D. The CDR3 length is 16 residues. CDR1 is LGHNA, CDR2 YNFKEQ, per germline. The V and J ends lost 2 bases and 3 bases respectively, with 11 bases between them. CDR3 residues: CASSQPSIGGANVLTF. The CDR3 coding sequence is TGTGCCAGCAGCCAACCTTCTATTGGTGGGGCCAACGTCCTGACTTTC.

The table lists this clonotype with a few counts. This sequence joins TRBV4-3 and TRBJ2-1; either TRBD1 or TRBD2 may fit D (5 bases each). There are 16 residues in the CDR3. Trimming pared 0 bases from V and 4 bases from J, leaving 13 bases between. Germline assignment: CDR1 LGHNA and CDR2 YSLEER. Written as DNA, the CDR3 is TGCGCCAGCAGCCAAGATCCAAGGGGCGGGTACAATGAGCAGTTCTTC. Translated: CASSQDPRGGYNEQFF.

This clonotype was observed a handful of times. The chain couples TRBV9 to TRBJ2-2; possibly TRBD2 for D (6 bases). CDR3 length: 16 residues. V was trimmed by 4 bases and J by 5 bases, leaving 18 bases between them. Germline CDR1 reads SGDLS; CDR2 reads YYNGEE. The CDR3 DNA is TGTGCCAGCAGCACTCGTGGGGGGAGAGGGACCGGGGAGCTGTTTTTT. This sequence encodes CASSTRGGRGTGELFF.

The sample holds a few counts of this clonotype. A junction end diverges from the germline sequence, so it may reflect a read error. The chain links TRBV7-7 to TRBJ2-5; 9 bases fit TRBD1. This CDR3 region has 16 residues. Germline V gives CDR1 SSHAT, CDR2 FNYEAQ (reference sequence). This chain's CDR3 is CASSPRPGTGTETQYF. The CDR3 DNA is TGTGCTAGCAGCCCCCGTCCCGGGACAGGGACCGAGACCCAGTACTTC. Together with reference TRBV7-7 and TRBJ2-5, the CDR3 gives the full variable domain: GAGVSQSPRYKVTKRGQDVTLRCDPISSHATLYWYQQALGQGPEFLTYFNYEAQPDKSGLPSDRFSAERPEGSISTLTIQRTEQRDSAMYRCASSPRPGTGTETQYFGPGTRLLVL.

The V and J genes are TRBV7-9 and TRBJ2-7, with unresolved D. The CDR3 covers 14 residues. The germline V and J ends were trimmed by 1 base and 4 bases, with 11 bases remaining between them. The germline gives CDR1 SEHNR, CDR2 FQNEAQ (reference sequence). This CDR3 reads CASSLGGRFYEQYF. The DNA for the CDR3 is TGTGCCAGCAGCTTAGGGGGTCGATTTTACGAGCAGTACTTC.